The rows below give T cell receptor beta chains drawn from one sample of a study of shared T cell receptors in the human thymus. Produced via immunoSEQ multiplex PCR; TCRdb's table is partial and in-frame only. The sample contains some 720,000 clones, 85% to 90% of which appear only once. Separately, the same data were catalogued under a study of human thymus T cells.

The sequenced material came from thymocytes. The receptors were sampled from a boy in the first two years of life with a congenital heart defect. The CDR3 runs from the conserved cysteine through the conserved F or W.

v_gene	j_gene	CDR3aa
TRBV15	TRBJ2-7	CATSRGAGLAENYEQYF
TRBV28	TRBJ1-4	CASTDNRGTGSNEKLFF
TRBV19	TRBJ2-3	CASSMADSGTSGKGGTADTQYF
TRBV6-5	TRBJ2-1	CASSYGTAKSYNEQFF
TRBV7-6	TRBJ1-2	CASSPHTTRGSGTGGSYGYTF
TRBV5-4	TRBJ2-6	CASSLASRVTGANVLTF
TRBV21-1	TRBJ2-7	CASSRTGRFSYEQYF
TRBV7-9	TRBJ2-7	CASSFRDSTYEQYF
TRBV28	TRBJ2-2	CASSQREGLSGELFF
TRBV28	TRBJ2-3	CASSPRLAGSRQYF
TRBV6-1	TRBJ1-2	CASSEFLGDRGPVYGYTF
TRBV19	TRBJ1-3	CASSGRDSGNTIYF
TRBV4-3	TRBJ2-2	CASSQGTSGSYTGELFF
TRBV5-1	TRBJ2-7	CASSLVSQLAGEDDEQYF
TRBV18	TRBJ2-2	CASLTSQGPTGELFF
TRBV25-1	TRBJ2-2	CASSGVSGELFF
TRBV4-2	TRBJ2-7	CASSRDRHRDSCYEQYF
TRBV7-9	TRBJ2-1	CASSQTRVNEQFF
TRBV30	TRBJ2-1	CAWSGPGTPGLAGRGDHEQFF
TRBV5-6	TRBJ2-7	CASSLTSFYEQYF
TRBV7-6	TRBJ2-7	CASSLDGRSSYEQYF
TRBV30	TRBJ1-5	CAWRPPGGASGNQPQHF
TRBV27	TRBJ2-5	CASSLGHPAYQETQYF
TRBV4-3	TRBJ2-7	CASSQDSAPGLSYEQYF
TRBV27	TRBJ2-3	CASSSDSGGTDTQYF
TRBV7-2	TRBJ2-7	CASSASGRVHEQYF
TRBV14	TRBJ2-6	CASSQGGTSGRARPSGANVLTF
TRBV19	TRBJ1-5	CASSNRDREPDGLNQPQHF
TRBV7-2	TRBJ1-2	CASSLEVERYGYTF
TRBV10-1	TRBJ2-1	CASSESKGGQGAPEEQFF
TRBV5-6	TRBJ1-5	CASSFTGTGGPQHF
TRBV7-6	TRBJ2-7	CASSSGGTGMGEQYF
TRBV15	TRBJ2-1	CATSETDRPHSPYNEQFF
TRBV10-3	TRBJ2-1	CAISESGLSSYNEQFF
TRBV4-3	TRBJ2-7	CASSLRVGDYFYEQYF
TRBV30	TRBJ2-1	CAWIGLAGVSSYNEQFF
TRBV18	TRBJ2-7	CASSPPQGERDSYEQYF
TRBV9	TRBJ2-2	CASAAGGTGELFF
TRBV28	TRBJ2-7	CASTSSGLTYEQYF
TRBV7-8	TRBJ2-1	CASTHLGVISYNEQFF
TRBV2	TRBJ2-7	CASSLRKPGERSYEQYF
TRBV5-1	TRBJ2-3	CASSLVSSGSPDTQYF
TRBV19	TRBJ2-7	CASSIGLGTGAGYEQYF
TRBV4-1	TRBJ2-5	CASSQGLAGEETQYF
TRBV5-6	TRBJ2-7	CASSRSGGWYEQYF
TRBV4-1	TRBJ2-5	CASSLERAGSGRRGQETQYF
TRBV27	TRBJ1-4	CASSSGGGEKLFF
TRBV5-6	TRBJ2-1	CASSPNGLAGIWVLNEQFF
TRBV5-6	TRBJ1-1	CASSLGHGRAPFNTEAFF
TRBV27	TRBJ2-2	CASREQGEGTGELFF
TRBV5-3	TRBJ2-5	CARSTEGQGRGGQETQYF
TRBV5-4	TRBJ2-6	CASSIKGTPTWRGANVLTF
TRBV4-2	TRBJ2-2	CASSQAQVTSGRGAGELFF